The text below deals with one T cell receptor (beta chain). The target antigen is unknown. A multiplex PCR was run with 60 Vbeta primers and 13 Jbeta primers. Libraries were prepared by immunoSEQ multiplex PCR; TCRdb keeps only in-frame clonotypes and omits some of them. Of around 98,000 clones in the sample, over 60% are singletons; the top ten hold 7% to 10%. The data stem from a study of cytomegalovirus exposure and HLA in healthy donors. Across the study: The Caucasian-associated ancestry cluster held roughly 84% of 300 to 450 genotyped donors.

Healthy bone marrow donors formed the donor group. V lost 0 bases and J lost 6; bases outside the gene matches: 10. The V gene's germline CDR1 is LGHNA and CDR2 YNFKEQ. The CDR3 extends over 17 amino acids. Study-level results: Researchers reported in a later analysis that a missense DCLRE1C variant was tied to TCR beta V- and J-gene trimming. Across donors, most TCRs were seen rarely, yet some public ones were widespread.

This TCR derives from a human donor in good health. The specimen was PBMCs. The gene calls are TRBV4-2 and TRBJ2-1; 8 bases align to TRBD2. The CDR3 is CASSQERRGGSSNEQFF. As DNA, the CDR3 is TGTGCCAGCAGCCAAGAGCGTCGGGGGGGGTCGTCCAATGAGCAGTTCTTC.